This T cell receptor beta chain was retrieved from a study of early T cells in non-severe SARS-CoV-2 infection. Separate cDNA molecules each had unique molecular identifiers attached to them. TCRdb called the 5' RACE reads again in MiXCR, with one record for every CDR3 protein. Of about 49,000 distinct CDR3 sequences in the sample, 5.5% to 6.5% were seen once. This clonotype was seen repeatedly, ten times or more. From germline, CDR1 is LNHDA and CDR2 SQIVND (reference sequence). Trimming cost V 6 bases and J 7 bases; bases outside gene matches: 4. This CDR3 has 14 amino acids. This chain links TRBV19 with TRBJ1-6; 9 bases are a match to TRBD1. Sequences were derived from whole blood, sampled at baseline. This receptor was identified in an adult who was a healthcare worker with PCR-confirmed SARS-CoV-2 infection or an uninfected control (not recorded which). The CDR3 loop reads CASRRQGDNSPLHF. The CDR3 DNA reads TGTGCCAGTAGGAGACAGGGGGACAATTCACCCCTCCACTTT.